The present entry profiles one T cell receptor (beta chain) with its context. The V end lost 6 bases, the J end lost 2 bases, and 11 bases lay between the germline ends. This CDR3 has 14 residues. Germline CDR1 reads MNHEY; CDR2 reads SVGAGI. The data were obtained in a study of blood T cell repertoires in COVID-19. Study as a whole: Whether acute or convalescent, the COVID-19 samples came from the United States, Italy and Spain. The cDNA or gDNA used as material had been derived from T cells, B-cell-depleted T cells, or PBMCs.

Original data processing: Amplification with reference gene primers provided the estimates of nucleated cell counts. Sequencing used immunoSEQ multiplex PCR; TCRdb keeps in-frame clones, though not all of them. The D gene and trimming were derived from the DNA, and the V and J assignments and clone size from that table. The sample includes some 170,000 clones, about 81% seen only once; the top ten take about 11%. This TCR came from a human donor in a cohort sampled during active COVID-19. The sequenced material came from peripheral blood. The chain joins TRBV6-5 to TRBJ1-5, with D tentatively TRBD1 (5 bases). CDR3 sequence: CASSLREGNQPQHF. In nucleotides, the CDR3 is TGTGCCAGCAGCCTCAGGGAAGGCAATCAGCCCCAGCATTTT.